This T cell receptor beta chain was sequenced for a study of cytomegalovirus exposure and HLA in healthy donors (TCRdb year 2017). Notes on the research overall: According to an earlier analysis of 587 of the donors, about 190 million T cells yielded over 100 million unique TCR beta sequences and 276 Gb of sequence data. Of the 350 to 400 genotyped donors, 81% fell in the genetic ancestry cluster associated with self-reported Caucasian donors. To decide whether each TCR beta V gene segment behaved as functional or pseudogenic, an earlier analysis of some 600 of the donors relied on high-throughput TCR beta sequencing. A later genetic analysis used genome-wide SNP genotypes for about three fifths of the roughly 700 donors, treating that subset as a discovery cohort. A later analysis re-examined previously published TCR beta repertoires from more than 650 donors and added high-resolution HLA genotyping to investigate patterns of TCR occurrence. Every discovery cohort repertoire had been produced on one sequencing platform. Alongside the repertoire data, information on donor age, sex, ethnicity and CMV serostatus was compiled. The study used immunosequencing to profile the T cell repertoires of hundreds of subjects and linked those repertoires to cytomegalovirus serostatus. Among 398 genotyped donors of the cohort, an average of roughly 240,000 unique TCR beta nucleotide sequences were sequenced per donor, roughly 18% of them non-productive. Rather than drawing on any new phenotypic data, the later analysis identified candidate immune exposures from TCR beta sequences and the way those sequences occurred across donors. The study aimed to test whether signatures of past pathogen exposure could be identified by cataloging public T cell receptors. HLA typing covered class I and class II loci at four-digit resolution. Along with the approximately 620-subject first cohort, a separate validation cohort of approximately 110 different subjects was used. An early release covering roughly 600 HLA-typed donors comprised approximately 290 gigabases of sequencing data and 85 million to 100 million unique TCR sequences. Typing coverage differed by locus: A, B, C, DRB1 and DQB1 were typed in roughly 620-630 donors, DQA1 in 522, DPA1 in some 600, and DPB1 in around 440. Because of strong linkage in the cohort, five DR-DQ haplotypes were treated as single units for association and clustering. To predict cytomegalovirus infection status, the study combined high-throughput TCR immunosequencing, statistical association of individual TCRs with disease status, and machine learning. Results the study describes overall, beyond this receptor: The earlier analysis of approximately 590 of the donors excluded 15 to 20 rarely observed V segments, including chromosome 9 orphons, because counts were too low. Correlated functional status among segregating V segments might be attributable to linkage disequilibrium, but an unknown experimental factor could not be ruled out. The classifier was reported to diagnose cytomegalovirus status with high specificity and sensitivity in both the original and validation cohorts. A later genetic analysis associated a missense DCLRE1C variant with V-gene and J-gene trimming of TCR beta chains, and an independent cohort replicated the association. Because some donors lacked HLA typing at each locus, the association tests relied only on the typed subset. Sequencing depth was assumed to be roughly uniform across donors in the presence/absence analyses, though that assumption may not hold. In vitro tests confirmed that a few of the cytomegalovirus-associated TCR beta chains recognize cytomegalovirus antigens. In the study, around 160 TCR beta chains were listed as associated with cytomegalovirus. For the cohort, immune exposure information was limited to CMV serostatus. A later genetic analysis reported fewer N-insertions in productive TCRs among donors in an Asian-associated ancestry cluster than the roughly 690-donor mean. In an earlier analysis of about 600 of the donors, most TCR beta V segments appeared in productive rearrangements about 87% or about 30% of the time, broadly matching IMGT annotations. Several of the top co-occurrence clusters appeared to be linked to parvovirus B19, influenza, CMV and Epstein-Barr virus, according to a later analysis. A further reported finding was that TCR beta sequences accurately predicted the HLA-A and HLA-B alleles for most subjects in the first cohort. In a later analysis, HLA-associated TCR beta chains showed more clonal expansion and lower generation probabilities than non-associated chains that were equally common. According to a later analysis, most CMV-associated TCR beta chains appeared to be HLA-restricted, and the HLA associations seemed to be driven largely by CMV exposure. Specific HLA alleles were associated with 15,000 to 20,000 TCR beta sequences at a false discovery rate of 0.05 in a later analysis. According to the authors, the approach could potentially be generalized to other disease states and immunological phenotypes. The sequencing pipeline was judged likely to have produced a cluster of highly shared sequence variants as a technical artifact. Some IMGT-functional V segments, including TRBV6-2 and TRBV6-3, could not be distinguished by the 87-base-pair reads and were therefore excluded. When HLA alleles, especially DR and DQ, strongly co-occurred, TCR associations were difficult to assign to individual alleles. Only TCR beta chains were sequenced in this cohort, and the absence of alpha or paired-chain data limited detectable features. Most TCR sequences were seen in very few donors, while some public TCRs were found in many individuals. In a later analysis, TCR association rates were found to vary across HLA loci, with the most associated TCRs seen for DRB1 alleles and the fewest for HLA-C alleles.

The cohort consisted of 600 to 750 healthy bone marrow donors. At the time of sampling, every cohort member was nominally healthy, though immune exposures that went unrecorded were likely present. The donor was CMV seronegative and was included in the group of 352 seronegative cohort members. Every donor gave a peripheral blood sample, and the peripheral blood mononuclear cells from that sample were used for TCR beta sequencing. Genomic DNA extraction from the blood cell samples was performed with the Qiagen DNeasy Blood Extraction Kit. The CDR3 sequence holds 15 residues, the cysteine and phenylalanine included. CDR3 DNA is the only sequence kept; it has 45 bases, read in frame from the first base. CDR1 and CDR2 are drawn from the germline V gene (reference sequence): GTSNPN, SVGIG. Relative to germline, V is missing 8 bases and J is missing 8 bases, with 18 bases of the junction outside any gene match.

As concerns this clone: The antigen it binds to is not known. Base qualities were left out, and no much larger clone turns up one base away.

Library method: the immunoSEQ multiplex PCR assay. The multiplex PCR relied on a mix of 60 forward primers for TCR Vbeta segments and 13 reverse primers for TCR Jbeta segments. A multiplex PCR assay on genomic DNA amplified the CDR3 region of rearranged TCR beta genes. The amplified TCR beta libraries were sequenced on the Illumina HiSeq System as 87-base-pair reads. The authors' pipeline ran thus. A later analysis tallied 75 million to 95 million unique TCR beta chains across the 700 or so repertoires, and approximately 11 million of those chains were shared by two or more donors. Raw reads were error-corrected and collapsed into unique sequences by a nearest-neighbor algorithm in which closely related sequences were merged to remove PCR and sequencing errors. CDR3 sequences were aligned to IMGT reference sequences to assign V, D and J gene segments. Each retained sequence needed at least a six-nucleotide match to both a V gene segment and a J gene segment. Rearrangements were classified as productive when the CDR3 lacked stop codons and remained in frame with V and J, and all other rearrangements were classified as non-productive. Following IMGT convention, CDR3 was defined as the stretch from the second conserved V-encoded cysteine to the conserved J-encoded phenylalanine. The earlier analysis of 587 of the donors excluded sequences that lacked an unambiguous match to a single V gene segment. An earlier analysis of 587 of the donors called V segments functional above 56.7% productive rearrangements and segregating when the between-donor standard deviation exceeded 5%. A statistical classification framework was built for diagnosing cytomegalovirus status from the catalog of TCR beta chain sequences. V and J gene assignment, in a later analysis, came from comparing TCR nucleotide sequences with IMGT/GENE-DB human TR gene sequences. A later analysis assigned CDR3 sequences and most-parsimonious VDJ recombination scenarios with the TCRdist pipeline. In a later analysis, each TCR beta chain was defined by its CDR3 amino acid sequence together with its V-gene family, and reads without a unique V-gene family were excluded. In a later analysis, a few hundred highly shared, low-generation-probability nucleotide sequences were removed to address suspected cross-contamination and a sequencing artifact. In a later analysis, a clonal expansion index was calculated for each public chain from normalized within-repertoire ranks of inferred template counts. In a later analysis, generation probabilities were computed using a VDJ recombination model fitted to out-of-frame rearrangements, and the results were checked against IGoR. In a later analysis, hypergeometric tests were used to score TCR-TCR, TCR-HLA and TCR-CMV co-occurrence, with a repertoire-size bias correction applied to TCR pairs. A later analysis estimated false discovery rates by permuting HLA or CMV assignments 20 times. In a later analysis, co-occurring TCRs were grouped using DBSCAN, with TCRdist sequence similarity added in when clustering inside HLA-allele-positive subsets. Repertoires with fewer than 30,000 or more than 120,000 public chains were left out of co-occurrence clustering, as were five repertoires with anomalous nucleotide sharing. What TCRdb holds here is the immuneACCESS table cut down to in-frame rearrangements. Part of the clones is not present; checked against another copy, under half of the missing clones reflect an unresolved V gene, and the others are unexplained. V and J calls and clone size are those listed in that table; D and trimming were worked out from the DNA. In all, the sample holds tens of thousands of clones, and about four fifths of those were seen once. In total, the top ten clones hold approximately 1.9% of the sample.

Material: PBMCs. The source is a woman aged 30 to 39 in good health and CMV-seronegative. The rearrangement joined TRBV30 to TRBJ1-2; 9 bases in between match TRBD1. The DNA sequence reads TGTGCCGGGGGGGCGCCAGGACAGGGGATATGGGGCTACACCTTC. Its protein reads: CAGGAPGQGIWGYTF.